This T cell receptor (beta chain) was captured by sequencing in a study of T cell responses to AZD1222 COVID-19 vaccine (dated by TCRdb to about 2021). General notes on the study: AZD1222 recipients given second doses at about 4 weeks or at about 12 weeks were pooled, since spike-specific TCR depth and breadth were not found to differ between the two schedules. Trial participants were enrolled by age into subgroups of 18-55, 56-69 and 70-plus years, and around 150, 28 and 57 TCR-sequenced participants, respectively, were included in these subgroups. A total of more than 230 trial participants underwent TCR sequencing, of whom some 210 received two doses of AZD1222 and some 25 received two doses of the MenACWY control vaccine. Study-wide findings and limitations: Vaccine-associated CD4 TCRs spanned the whole spike protein, with dominant responses in regions 160-218 and 743-854. Conclusions about previously exposed vaccinees are limited because only six or seven AZD1222 recipients were SARS-CoV-2 seropositive at baseline. In the small 56-69-year group, the increase in depth fell short of significance, most likely because of low power. Epitopes outside the regions mutated in the B.1.351 and B.1.1.7 variants were reportedly recognized by nearly half of the unique spike-specific TCRs. Because no day 14 peak-response samples were available, repertoires were characterized only after the peak T cell response. Participants were mostly white British, with more females than males. The authors suggested clonal diversity may have been underestimated. After two AZD1222 doses, spike-specific TCR breadth and depth were significantly higher than at day 0 and than in MenACWY recipients.

The sample's time point label, in plain terms: baseline before first vaccination. Vaccinee samples were obtained from the UK trials COV001 and COV002, which included a single-blind randomized controlled phase 2/3 trial of AZD1222 (ChAdOx1 nCoV-19) in healthy adults. Trial participant PBMC samples were collected at day 0 and day 28 after the second dose for TCRbeta chain sequencing. V is shortened by 3 bases, J by 4 bases, and the region joining them spans 12 bases. The germline V gene gives CDR1 as SQVTM and CDR2 as ANQGSEA. Its CDR3 holds 13 amino acids, cysteine through phenylalanine. Only the CDR3 DNA is retained, 39 bases long and in frame from the first base. The CDR3 regions of human TCRbeta chains were subjected to immunosequencing. Regarding the original processing steps: Repertoire TCRs were matched against a reference library of SARS-CoV-2-specific TCRs generated with the MIRA antigen-specificity platform. Breadth was defined as the fraction of unique TCRs that were SARS-CoV-2-associated, and depth was defined as the fraction of total T cells that were SARS-CoV-2-associated. Using the MIRA data, each spike-specific TCR was assigned both to the spike region to which the TCR was reactive and to a CD4 or CD8 class. Log10-transformed breadth and depth values were compared by one-way ANOVA with Sidak's multiple comparisons tests. Here the immuneACCESS table is served through TCRdb, limited to in-frame sequences with V and J called. Missing clones are a known gap in these copies; in checked studies unresolved V genes cover under half, and the rest lacks a known reason. V and J calls and clone size are given by that table; D and trimming were obtained from the DNA. For this sample there are fewer than 200,000 clones; 85% to 95% appear just once. The top ten hold less than 3% of the sample.

This clone was counted a single time. Its antigen specificity is not known. Base-call qualities are not available, and no considerably larger clone is one nucleotide away. Sequencing was performed on peripheral blood, taken on day 0 of AZD1222 vaccination. The TCR was taken from an adult in good health. The chain is assembled from TRBV29-1 and TRBJ1-1; the D gene assignment is ambiguous. The CDR3 has the sequence CSVDKGVLTEAFF. The nucleotide sequence is TGCAGCGTTGATAAGGGCGTACTCACTGAAGCTTTCTTT.